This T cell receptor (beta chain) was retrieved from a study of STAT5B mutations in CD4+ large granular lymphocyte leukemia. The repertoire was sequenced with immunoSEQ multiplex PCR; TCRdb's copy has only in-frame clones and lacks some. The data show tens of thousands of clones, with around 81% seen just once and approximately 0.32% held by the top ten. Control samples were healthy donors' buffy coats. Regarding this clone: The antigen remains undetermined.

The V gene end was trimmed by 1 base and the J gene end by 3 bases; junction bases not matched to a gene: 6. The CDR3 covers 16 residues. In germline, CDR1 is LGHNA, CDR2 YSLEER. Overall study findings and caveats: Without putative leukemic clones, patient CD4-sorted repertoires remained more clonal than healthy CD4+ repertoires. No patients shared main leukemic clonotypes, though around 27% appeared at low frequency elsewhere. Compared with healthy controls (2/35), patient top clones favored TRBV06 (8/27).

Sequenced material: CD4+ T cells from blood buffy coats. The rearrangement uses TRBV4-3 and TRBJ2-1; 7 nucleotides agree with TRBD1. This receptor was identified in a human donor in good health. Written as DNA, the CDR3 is TGCGCCAGCAGCCAAGGCCCGGGACAGCTCTACAATGAGCAGTTCTTC. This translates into CASSQGPGQLYNEQFF.